The clone carrying this T cell receptor beta chain was counted at least ten times. Its antigen is unidentified. This sample stems from a study of early T cells in non-severe SARS-CoV-2 infection. As for the study in general: Bulk RNA taken from unsorted whole blood was sequenced, leaving chains unpaired.

General observations from the study: VDJdb matching skewed toward anti-spike CD8 responses, missing private and CD4 specificities.

The library protocol tagged individual cDNA molecules with unique molecular identifiers. TCRdb re-called the 5' RACE reads through MiXCR, storing one row per CDR3 protein. Counted here are 30,000 or so distinct CDR3 sequences, 5.5% to 8% occurring once; the ten biggest clones make up about 4%. CDR1 and CDR2 from the germline V gene are MDHEN and SYDVKM. CDR3 length: 14 amino acids. With V trimmed by 3 bases and J by 0 bases, 2 bases remained unmatched. The chain has TRBV28 and TRBJ2-7, with TRBD2 matching 7 bases. Sequencing used whole blood. This clonotype originated in an adult who was a healthcare worker with PCR-confirmed SARS-CoV-2 infection or an uninfected control (not recorded which). The CDR3: CASSLPGGSYEQYF. CDR3 nucleotide sequence: TGTGCCAGCAGTTTGCCGGGAGGCTCCTACGAGCAGTACTTC.